This T cell receptor (beta chain) originates from a study of T cell responses to AZD1222 COVID-19 vaccine. Points from the study as a whole: The CD4 TCRs associated with vaccination extended across spike and predominated at 160-218 and 743-854. Clonal diversity was possibly underestimated; the donors were predominantly white British and more often female.

Sequenced by immunoSEQ multiplex PCR; TCRdb stores in-frame clones only, minus some. The repertoire consists of about 150,000 clones, with roughly nine tenths occurring once and the leading ten covering around 3.1%. This CDR3 region has 12 residues. V gave up 5 bases and J gave up 6 bases, with 8 bases separating them. Germline CDR1 and CDR2: SEHNR and FQNEAQ (reference sequence). Notes on this clone: The antigen remains unidentified.

This specimen was peripheral blood, taken on day 0 of AZD1222 vaccination. This receptor was obtained from an adult in good health. The chain employs TRBV7-9 and TRBJ2-1; D ambiguous. This chain's CDR3 is CASSPDFNEQFF. The CDR3 coding sequence is TGTGCCAGCAGCCCCGATTTCAATGAGCAGTTCTTC. The whole variable domain, filled in from reference TRBV7-9 and TRBJ2-1, reads DTGVSQNPRHKITKRGQNVTFRCDPISEHNRLYWYRQTLGQGPEFLTYFQNEAQLEKSRLLSDRFSAERPKGSFSTLEIQRTEQGDSAMYLCASSPDFNEQFFGPGTRLTVL.